A selection of T cell receptor beta chains follows, all from one sample in a study of sequential checkpoint blockade in melanoma. Libraries were prepared by immunoSEQ multiplex PCR; TCRdb keeps only in-frame clonotypes and omits some of them. The data contain around 10,000 clones, roughly 72% of them singletons. The specimen comprised CD8+ T cells sorted from blood (inferred from file names), sampled from a patient given nivolumab and ipilimumab in sequence. The source is a human donor with melanoma. CDR3s include the opening cysteine and the closing phenylalanine or tryptophan. A D gene is named only where the DNA matches it firmly. The size entry is marked missing in some rows and otherwise reads once, few, many or a size class.

size,D,J,V,DNA,CDR3
few,-,TRBJ2-7,TRBV19,TGTGCCAGTAGTACCCGACAGGCCCACTACGAGCAGTACTTC,CASSTRQAHYEQYF
few,TRBD2,TRBJ2-3,TRBV5-6,TGTGCCAGCAGCCCAGGAGCGGGGGGTGGGAGTACGCAGTATTTT,CASSPGAGGGSTQYF
-,-,TRBJ2-7,TRBV7-9,TGTGCCAGCAGCTTAGGGACAATCTACGAGCAGTACTTC,CASSLGTIYEQYF
-,-,TRBJ2-3,TRBV6-5,TGTGCCAGCAGTCTCTCAGGGTTCACAGATACGCAGTATTTT,CASSLSGFTDTQYF
-,-,TRBJ1-6,TRBV6-4,TGTGCCAGTATCCCAGGGTCCGATAATTCACCCCTCCACTTT,CASIPGSDNSPLHF
-,TRBD1,TRBJ1-1,TRBV7-6,TGTGCCAGCAGCGCTGGACAGGGGATGAACACTGAAGCTTTCTTT,CASSAGQGMNTEAFF
few,-,TRBJ2-7,TRBV7-2,TGTGCCAGCAGCTTAGGAGGGGGTGTGGCCTACGAGCAGTACTTC,CASSLGGGVAYEQYF
-,TRBD2,TRBJ2-3,TRBV19,TGTGCCAGTAGTATTGGTGGGGGGGGCACAGATACGCAGTATTTT,CASSIGGGGTDTQYF
-,-,TRBJ1-1,TRBV7-8,TGTGCCAGCACACGACAGCGGGTCTCGAACACTGAAGCTTTCTTT,CASTRQRVSNTEAFF
few,-,TRBJ2-7,TRBV14,TGTGCCAGCAGCCAAACTCCCCTAGCGTACGAGCAGTACTTC,CASSQTPLAYEQYF
-,TRBD2,TRBJ2-2,TRBV11-3,TGTGCCAGCAGCTACGGGACTAGCGGGAGGGCCGGGGAGCTGTTTTTT,CASSYGTSGRAGELFF
-,TRBD1,TRBJ2-7,TRBV5-4,TGTGCCAGCAGCTCGGACGGGACAGGGGGCTCCTACGAGCAGTACTTC,CASSSDGTGGSYEQYF
-,TRBD1,TRBJ2-5,TRBV5-4,TGTGCCAGCAGTTTGCCGGGACAGGATTTAGGGACCCAGTACTTC,CASSLPGQDLGTQYF
once,TRBD1,TRBJ2-7,TRBV4-1,TGCGCCAGCAGCACCCGGGACAGATCCTACGAGCAGTACTTC,CASSTRDRSYEQYF
-,-,TRBJ2-2,TRBV6-5,TGTGCCAGCAGTTACGGGGGGGCAGGCACCGGGGAGCTGTTTTTT,CASSYGGAGTGELFF
-,-,TRBJ2-3,TRBV7-6,TGTGCCAGCAGCTTAGCCAACCCTAGTTTCACAGATACGCAGTATTTT,CASSLANPSFTDTQYF
once,-,TRBJ2-3,TRBV9,TGTGCCAGCAGCTTTCGGGACTCAGTCACAGATACGCAGTATTTT,CASSFRDSVTDTQYF
-,TRBD1,TRBJ1-2,TRBV9,TGTGCCAGCAGCGCCCTGGGGACAGACGACTATGGCTACACCTTC,CASSALGTDDYGYTF
-,TRBD2,TRBJ2-7,TRBV9,TGTGCCAGCAGTGCTAGCGGGACAAACTCCTACGAGCAGTACTTC,CASSASGTNSYEQYF
-,-,TRBJ2-1,TRBV9,TGTGCCAGCGCTGAACGGAGCTACAATGAGCAGTTCTTC,CASAERSYNEQFF
-,TRBD1,TRBJ2-5,TRBV5-1,TGCGCCAGCAGCCAAGTATCGGACAGGGGGGAGACCCAGTACTTC,CASSQVSDRGETQYF
-,TRBD2,TRBJ2-1,TRBV30,TGTGCCTGGAGTGTTCCTAGCGGGAGGTACAATGAGCAGTTCTTC,CAWSVPSGRYNEQFF
few,TRBD1,TRBJ1-2,TRBV7-8,TGTGCCAGCAGCTTAGGGACAGGGTATGGCTACACCTTC,CASSLGTGYGYTF
few,-,TRBJ2-6,TRBV5-6,TGTGCCAGCAGCTTGGCCGGTGACAGCTCTGGGGCCAACGTCCTGACTTTC,CASSLAGDSSGANVLTF
once,TRBD2,TRBJ2-1,TRBV5-1,TGCGCCAGCAAAAAACGCGGGGGGGCTCACGAGCAGTTCTTC,CASKKRGGAHEQFF
-,TRBD1,TRBJ2-7,TRBV7-6,TGTGCCAGCAGCTTAGAAGAGGTGATTTGGACAGGAACCTACGAGCAGTACTTC,CASSLEEVIWTGTYEQYF
-,TRBD1,TRBJ2-1,TRBV9,TGTGCCAGCAGCTTAGGGACAGGGGGACGGAATGAGCAGTTCTTC,CASSLGTGGRNEQFF
-,-,TRBJ1-3,TRBV9,TGTGCCAGCAGCGTATCCCCCGACAGGCCGTGGGGGAGCACCATATATTTT,CASSVSPDRPWGSTIYF
-,TRBD2,TRBJ2-3,TRBV9,TGTGCCAGCAGCCGTAGCGGGAGGGGGGGCACAGATACGCAGTATTTT,CASSRSGRGGTDTQYF
-,-,TRBJ2-2,TRBV18,TGTGCCAGCTCACCGGACAGTCCGAACACCGGGGAGCTGTTTTTT,CASSPDSPNTGELFF
-,-,TRBJ2-3,TRBV6-1,TGTGCCAGCAGAGGGAGCTCTAGCACAGATACGCAGTATTTT,CASRGSSSTDTQYF
-,-,TRBJ2-1,TRBV6-5,TGTGCCAGCAGTTACGGGCTAAATGAGCAGTTCTTC,CASSYGLNEQFF
-,TRBD1,TRBJ2-1,TRBV7-3,TGTGCCAGCAGCCCTCAGCAGGGGGCCAATGAGCAGTTCTTC,CASSPQQGANEQFF
-,TRBD1,TRBJ2-7,TRBV14,TGTGCCAGCAGCCCCGACAGGGGATCCTACGAGCAGTACTTC,CASSPDRGSYEQYF
-,-,TRBJ2-1,TRBV29-1,TGCAGCGGTGGCCCCCGGAGCTCCTACAATGAGCAGTTCTTC,CSGGPRSSYNEQFF
-,TRBD2,TRBJ2-1,TRBV7-9,TGTGCCAGCTCTCTAGCGGGCTCCTACAATGAGCAGTTCTTC,CASSLAGSYNEQFF
-,-,TRBJ1-1,TRBV9,TGTGCCAGCAGCGAGACGGGGAACACTGAAGCTTTCTTT,CASSETGNTEAFF
-,-,TRBJ1-4,TRBV7-6,TGTGCCAGCAGCTTAGGATCCGGGACTCGACGTGAAAAACTGTTTTTT,CASSLGSGTRREKLFF
-,TRBD1,TRBJ1-2,TRBV4-1,TGCGCCAGCAGCCAAGATGGGACAGTGGATGGCTACACCTTC,CASSQDGTVDGYTF
few,-,TRBJ1-1,TRBV2,TGTGCCAGCAGTCAAACGAGGACAGAGAACACTGAAGCTTTCTTT,CASSQTRTENTEAFF
-,TRBD1,TRBJ1-1,TRBV5-6,TGTGCCAGCAGCCAGACAGGGACCTACACTGAAGCTTTCTTT,CASSQTGTYTEAFF
-,TRBD1,TRBJ2-2,TRBV6-5,TGTGCCAGCAGTTACGGGGGGACAGGGACCGGGGAGCTGTTTTTT,CASSYGGTGTGELFF
-,TRBD2,TRBJ2-7,TRBV5-1,TGCGCCAGCACGGGACTAGCGGGAGGTCTACTCGAGCAGTACTTC,CASTGLAGGLLEQYF
few,TRBD1,TRBJ1-3,TRBV7-8,TGTGCCAGCACCCCGGACAGGGCGTGGGGAAACACCATATATTTT,CASTPDRAWGNTIYF
-,-,TRBJ2-1,TRBV6-5,TGTGCCAGCAGTTACGGGACTCCCAATGAGCAGTTCTTC,CASSYGTPNEQFF
few,TRBD1,TRBJ1-2,TRBV7-9,TGTGCCAGCAGCTCCGACTCCGACAGGGACTATGGCTACACCTTC,CASSSDSDRDYGYTF
once,-,TRBJ1-6,TRBV19,TGTGCCAGTAGCCCTACTAAATCACCCCTCCACTTT,CASSPTKSPLHF
-,TRBD1,TRBJ1-5,TRBV27,TGTGCCAGCAGCCCCTCCCAGGGGGATGTGAATCAGCCCCAGCATTTT,CASSPSQGDVNQPQHF
once,TRBD2,TRBJ2-1,TRBV7-3,TGTGCCAGCAGCCCGTACGGGGGAGGGATGAGAAATGAGCAGTTCTTC,CASSPYGGGMRNEQFF
-,TRBD1,TRBJ2-1,TRBV29-1,TGCAGCGTTGAGGTATTGGGACAGGGGGCTGAGCAGTTCTTC,CSVEVLGQGAEQFF
-,-,TRBJ2-6,TRBV7-9,TGTGCCAGCAGCTTAGCGCGGGGACTCATCTCTGGGGCCAACGTCCTGACTTTC,CASSLARGLISGANVLTF
few,TRBD1,TRBJ1-2,TRBV14,TGTGCCAGCAGCCAGGAGATGACAGGGCCGCTCTATGGCTACACCTTC,CASSQEMTGPLYGYTF
-,TRBD1,TRBJ2-4,TRBV7-9,TGTGCCAGCAGCATGGGACAGGGGGCGCGAGGCAAAAACATTCAGTACTTC,CASSMGQGARGKNIQYF
-,TRBD1,TRBJ2-1,TRBV10-3,TGTGCCATCAGTATGGACAGGGAGAATGAGCAGTTCTTC,CAISMDRENEQFF
-,TRBD1,TRBJ2-7,TRBV6-6,TGTGCCAGCAGTTACTCTACGGACAGGGGCTACGAGCAGTACTTC,CASSYSTDRGYEQYF
few,-,TRBJ2-7,TRBV30,TGTGCCTGGAGTGGGGACAATTCCTACGAGCAGTACTTC,CAWSGDNSYEQYF
-,TRBD2,TRBJ2-1,TRBV10-2,TGCGCCAGCAGTGAAATTAGCGGGAGCGGGAATGAGCAGTTCTTC,CASSEISGSGNEQFF